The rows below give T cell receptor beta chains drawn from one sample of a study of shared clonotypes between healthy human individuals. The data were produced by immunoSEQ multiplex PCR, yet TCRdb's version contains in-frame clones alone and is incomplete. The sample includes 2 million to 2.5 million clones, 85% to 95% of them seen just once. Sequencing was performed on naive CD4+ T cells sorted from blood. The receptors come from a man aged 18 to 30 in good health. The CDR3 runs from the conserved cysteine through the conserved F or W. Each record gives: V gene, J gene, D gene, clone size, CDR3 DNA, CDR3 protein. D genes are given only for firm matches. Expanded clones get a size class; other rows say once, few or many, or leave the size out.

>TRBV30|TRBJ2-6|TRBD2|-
TGTGCCTGGAGTCTCCTAGCGGGTAGGGCGACCGCCTCTGGGGCCAACGTCCTGACTTTC
CAWSLLAGRATASGANVLTF
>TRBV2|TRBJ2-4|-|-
TGTGCCAGCCAGACAGGAAACATTCAGTACTTC
CASQTGNIQYF
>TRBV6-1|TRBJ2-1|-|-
TGTGCCAGCAGTGAACCAGGCAGTTCTCGTCTCGATGAGCAGTTCTTC
CASSEPGSSRLDEQFF
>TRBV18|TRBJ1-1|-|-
TGTGCCAGCTCACCACAGGGGGACAACACTGAAGCTTTCTTT
CASSPQGDNTEAFF
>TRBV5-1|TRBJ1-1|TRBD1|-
TGCGCCAGCAGCTTGCAGGGGGGCACTGAAGCTTTCTTT
CASSLQGGTEAFF
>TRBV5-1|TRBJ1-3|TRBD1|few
TGCGCCAGCAGCCCCGGGACAGAAGGAAACACCATATATTTT
CASSPGTEGNTIYF
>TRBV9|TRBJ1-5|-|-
TGTGCCAGCAGCGGAGCCTTAGGCTATCAGCCCCAGCATTTT
CASSGALGYQPQHF
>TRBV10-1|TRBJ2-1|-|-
TGCGCCAGCAGTGACGGTAGTGGGTCCTACAATGAGCAGTTCTTC
CASSDGSGSYNEQFF
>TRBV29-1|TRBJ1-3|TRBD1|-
TGCAGCGTCGTGGACAGGGTTGGTTACACCATATATTTT
CSVVDRVGYTIYF
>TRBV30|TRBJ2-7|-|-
TGTGCCTGGAGTCCGGACATCCTCTCCTACGAGCAGTACTTC
CAWSPDILSYEQYF
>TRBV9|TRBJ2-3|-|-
TGTGCCAGCAGCGTCGGGACCCGCACAGATACGCAGTATTTT
CASSVGTRTDTQYF
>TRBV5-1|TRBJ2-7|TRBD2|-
TGCGCCAGCACTTTGACTAGCGGGACCTACGAGCAGTACTTC
CASTLTSGTYEQYF
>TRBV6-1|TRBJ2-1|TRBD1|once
TGTGCCAGCAGTAGACAGGGGTACAATGAGCAGTTCTTC
CASSRQGYNEQFF
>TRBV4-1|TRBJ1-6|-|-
TGCGCCAGCAGCCATTTACAGGGTGTGTGGAATTCACCCCTCCACTTT
CASSHLQGVWNSPLHF
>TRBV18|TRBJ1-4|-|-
TGTGCCAGCTGCCAAGGAGCAACTAATGAAAAACTGTTTTTT
CASCQGATNEKLFF
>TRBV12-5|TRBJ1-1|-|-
TGTGCTAGTGGGAAGGGCGGGACTGAAGCTTTCTTT
CASGKGGTEAFF
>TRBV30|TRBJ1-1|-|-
TGTGCCTGGAGTTCCGGCAGGGGATTCGGCACTGAAGCTTTCTTT
CAWSSGRGFGTEAFF
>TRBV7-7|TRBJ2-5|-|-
TGTGCTAGCAGCTCAGGAGAGACCCAGTACTTC
CASSSGETQYF
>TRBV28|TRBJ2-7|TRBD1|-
TGTGCCAGCAGTCGCGGACAGGGAAGGCAGTACTTC
CASSRGQGRQYF
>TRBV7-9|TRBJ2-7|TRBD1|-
TGTGCCAGCAGCCCCCCGGGACAGGTTACCTACGAGCAGTACTTC
CASSPPGQVTYEQYF
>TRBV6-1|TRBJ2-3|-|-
TGTGCCAGCAGTGATAGACCGTATAGCACAGATACGCAGTATTTT
CASSDRPYSTDTQYF
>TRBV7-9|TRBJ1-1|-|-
TGTGCCAGCAGCTTAGGAGGGAGAATTGGTGACACTGAAGCTTTCTTT
CASSLGGRIGDTEAFF
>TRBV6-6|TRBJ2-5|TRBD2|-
TGTGCCAGCTTGGCGGGAGGGTCCCAAGAGACCCAGTACTTC
CASLAGGSQETQYF
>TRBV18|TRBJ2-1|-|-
TGTGCCAGCTCACCGGGACTGAACAATGAGCAGTTCTTC
CASSPGLNNEQFF
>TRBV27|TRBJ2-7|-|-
TGTGCCAGCAGTTTTGGGACTTCCTACGAGCAGTACTTC
CASSFGTSYEQYF
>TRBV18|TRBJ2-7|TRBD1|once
TGTGCCAGCTCACCACTACCGGGACAGGGGGCCTACGAGCAGTACTTC
CASSPLPGQGAYEQYF
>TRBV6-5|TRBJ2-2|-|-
TGTGCCAGCACGCGGCTCCCGAACACCGGGGAGCTGTTTTTT
CASTRLPNTGELFF
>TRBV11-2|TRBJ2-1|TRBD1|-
TGTGCCAGCAGCCTAGCCGGGACAGAGGTCAATGAGCAGTTCTTC
CASSLAGTEVNEQFF
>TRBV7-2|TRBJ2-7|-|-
TGTGCCAGCAGCTTAGCCTCCAGACTCGGGTACGAGCAGTACTTC
CASSLASRLGYEQYF
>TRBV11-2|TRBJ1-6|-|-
TGTGCCAGCAGCTTATATGCCACAGGCAATTCACCCCTCCACTTT
CASSLYATGNSPLHF